The clone carrying this T cell receptor beta chain was counted between two and nine times. Its antigen is not identified. The data belong to a study of T-cell reconstitution after alpha-beta-depleted transplantation in children. Study outcomes and limitations: Surviving recipient cells, namely T cells and thymic progenitors, were the source of high day-60 TCRbeta diversity in some patients.

Unique molecular identifiers featured in how the TCRbeta library was prepared. MiXCR was run by TCRdb on the PCR reads, yielding one entry per CDR3 protein. The profile shows 450,000 to 700,000 distinct CDR3 sequences, over 20% of them singletons. The clonotype comes from a boy younger than two with Wiskott-Aldrich syndrome, due to receive a stem cell transplant. The sample in question was PBMCs, obtained before TCRalphabeta/CD19-depleted stem cell transplant.

CDR3 loop: CASSPGSALTTRSMDIQYF. CDR3 DNA sequence: TGCGCCAGCAGCCCCGGAAGCGCACTTACAACTAGAAGTATGGACATTCAGTACTTC. The V call is TRBV5-1, the J call TRBJ2-4; D possibly corresponds to TRBD2 (5 bases). CDR1 SGHRS and CDR2 YFSETQ come from the germline V gene. V lost 4 bases to trimming and J lost 8 bases, with 31 bases between them. This CDR3 comprises 19 residues.